Listed below are T cell receptor beta chains from one sample, sequenced in a study of blood T cell repertoires in COVID-19. The repertoire was sequenced with immunoSEQ multiplex PCR; TCRdb's copy has only in-frame clones and lacks some. The sample carries about 480,000 clones, around 87% recorded once. The sample comprised PBMCs or T cells enriched from blood (not recorded which). Receptors were obtained from a middle-aged woman who had recovered from COVID-19. The CDR3 runs from the conserved cysteine through the conserved F or W. D genes are given only for firm matches. Only some rows state a clone size, as once, few, many or a class for expanded clones.

clone_size: -
v_call: TRBV5-4
d_call: -
j_call: TRBJ1-2
cdr3_aa: CASSLASGRGANYGYTF
cdr3_nt: TGTGCCAGCAGCTTGGCTTCAGGGAGGGGGGCTAACTATGGCTACACCTTC

clone_size: -
v_call: TRBV5-8
d_call: -
j_call: TRBJ1-1
cdr3_aa: CASSLANSQPEAFF
cdr3_nt: TGTGCCAGCAGCTTGGCTAACAGTCAACCTGAAGCTTTCTTT

clone_size: -
v_call: TRBV2
d_call: -
j_call: TRBJ2-1
cdr3_aa: CASSEETATEQFF
cdr3_nt: TGTGCCAGCAGTGAAGAGACAGCCACTGAGCAGTTCTTC

clone_size: -
v_call: TRBV27
d_call: -
j_call: TRBJ1-6
cdr3_aa: CASSPREGGHSPLHF
cdr3_nt: TGTGCCAGCAGTCCGCGGGAGGGTGGTCATTCACCCCTCCACTTT

clone_size: -
v_call: TRBV10-3
d_call: TRBD2
j_call: TRBJ2-5
cdr3_aa: CAISGLAGETQYF
cdr3_nt: TGTGCCATCAGTGGCCTAGCGGGAGAGACCCAGTACTTC

clone_size: once
v_call: TRBV7-8
d_call: -
j_call: TRBJ2-7
cdr3_aa: CASSRLPDYSNEQYF
cdr3_nt: TGTGCCAGCAGCCGCCTGCCGGACTATTCAAACGAGCAGTACTTC

clone_size: -
v_call: TRBV14
d_call: -
j_call: TRBJ1-2
cdr3_aa: CASSQSWQSGYTF
cdr3_nt: TGTGCCAGCAGCCAAAGTTGGCAGTCCGGCTACACCTTC

clone_size: -
v_call: TRBV5-1
d_call: -
j_call: TRBJ2-3
cdr3_aa: CASTRGIRGETDTQYF
cdr3_nt: TGCGCCAGCACCCGGGGTATCAGGGGAGAGACAGATACGCAGTATTTT

clone_size: -
v_call: TRBV29-1
d_call: -
j_call: TRBJ2-1
cdr3_aa: CSVLGGVEDDNEQFF
cdr3_nt: TGCAGCGTGTTAGGGGGGGTCGAAGACGACAATGAGCAGTTCTTC

clone_size: once
v_call: TRBV7-8
d_call: -
j_call: TRBJ1-1
cdr3_aa: CASSLTRTSNTEAFF
cdr3_nt: TGTGCCAGCAGCTTAACCCGGACATCGAACACTGAAGCTTTCTTT

clone_size: -
v_call: TRBV10-3
d_call: -
j_call: TRBJ2-3
cdr3_aa: CAISDSITDTQYF
cdr3_nt: TGTGCCATCAGTGATAGTATAACAGATACGCAGTATTTT

clone_size: once
v_call: TRBV7-8
d_call: -
j_call: TRBJ1-2
cdr3_aa: CASSLEESRHYGYTF
cdr3_nt: TGTGCCAGCAGCTTAGAGGAGTCGAGGCACTATGGCTACACCTTC

clone_size: -
v_call: TRBV11-2
d_call: TRBD1
j_call: TRBJ1-4
cdr3_aa: CASSPPTGGNEKLFF
cdr3_nt: TGTGCCAGCAGCCCCCCGACAGGGGGAAATGAAAAACTGTTTTTT

clone_size: -
v_call: TRBV6-2/TRBV6-3
d_call: TRBD2
j_call: TRBJ2-1
cdr3_aa: CASSYLAGGLYNEQFF
cdr3_nt: TGTGCCAGCAGTTACTTGGCGGGAGGGCTGTACAATGAGCAGTTCTTC

clone_size: -
v_call: TRBV7-9
d_call: -
j_call: TRBJ1-1
cdr3_aa: CASSLVEGNTEAFF
cdr3_nt: TGTGCCAGCAGCTTAGTTGAGGGGAACACTGAAGCTTTCTTT

clone_size: -
v_call: TRBV10-3
d_call: -
j_call: TRBJ2-3
cdr3_aa: CAISEGGSLGTDTQYF
cdr3_nt: TGTGCCATCAGTGAGGGAGGGTCTCTCGGCACAGATACGCAGTATTTT

clone_size: -
v_call: TRBV2
d_call: -
j_call: TRBJ2-5
cdr3_aa: CASSGSGRETQYF
cdr3_nt: TGTGCCAGCAGTGGGTCGGGGAGGGAGACCCAGTACTTC